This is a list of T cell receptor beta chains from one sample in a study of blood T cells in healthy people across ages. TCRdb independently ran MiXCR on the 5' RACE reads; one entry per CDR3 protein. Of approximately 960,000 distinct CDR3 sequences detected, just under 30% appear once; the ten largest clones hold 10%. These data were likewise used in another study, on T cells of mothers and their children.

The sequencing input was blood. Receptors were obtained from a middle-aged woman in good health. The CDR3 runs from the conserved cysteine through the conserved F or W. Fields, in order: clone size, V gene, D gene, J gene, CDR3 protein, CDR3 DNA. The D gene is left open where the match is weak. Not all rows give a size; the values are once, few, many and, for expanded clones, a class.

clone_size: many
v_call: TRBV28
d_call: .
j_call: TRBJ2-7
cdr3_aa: CASSLKGQLYEQYF
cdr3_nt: TGTGCCAGCAGTTTAAAGGGCCAACTCTACGAGCAGTACTTC

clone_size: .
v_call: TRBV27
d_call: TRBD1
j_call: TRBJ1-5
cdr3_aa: CASSRGTGVGSSQPQHF
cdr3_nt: TGTGCCAGCAGCCGAGGGACAGGGGTGGGTTCCAGTCAGCCCCAGCATTTT

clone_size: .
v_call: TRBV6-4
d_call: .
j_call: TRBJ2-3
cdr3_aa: CASSLYGTRSTDTQYF
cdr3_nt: TGTGCCAGCTCCTTGTATGGGACACGCAGCACAGATACGCAGTATTTT

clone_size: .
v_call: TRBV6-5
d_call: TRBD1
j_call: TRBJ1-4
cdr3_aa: CASSKTRDRLGKLFF
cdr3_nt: TGTGCCAGCAGCAAAACCCGGGACAGGCTGGGAAAACTGTTTTTT

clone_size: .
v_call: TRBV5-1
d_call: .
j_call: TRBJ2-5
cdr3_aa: CASSHGQGAETQYF
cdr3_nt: TGCGCCAGCAGCCACGGTCAGGGAGCAGAGACCCAGTACTTC

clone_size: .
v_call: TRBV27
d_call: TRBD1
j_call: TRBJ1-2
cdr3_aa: CASSLFPGGVYGYTF
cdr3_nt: TGTGCCAGCAGTTTATTCCCAGGGGGCGTCTATGGCTACACCTTC

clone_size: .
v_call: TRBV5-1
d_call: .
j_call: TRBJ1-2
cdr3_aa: CASSLAGAQNYGYTF
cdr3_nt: TGCGCCAGCAGCTTGGCCGGAGCACAGAACTATGGCTACACCTTC

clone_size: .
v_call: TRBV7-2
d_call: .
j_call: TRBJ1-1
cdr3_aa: CASSQTPGRIMNTEAFF
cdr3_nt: TGTGCCAGCAGCCAGACACCGGGACGGATAATGAACACTGAAGCTTTCTTT

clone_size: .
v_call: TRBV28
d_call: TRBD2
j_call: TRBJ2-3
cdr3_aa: CASSFWDIYRGGAGDTQYF
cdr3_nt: TGTGCCAGCAGTTTTTGGGATATTTATCGCGGGGGGGCAGGAGATACGCAGTATTTT

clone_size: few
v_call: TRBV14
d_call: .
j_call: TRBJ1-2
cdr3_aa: CASSQVQGPYGYTF
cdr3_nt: TGTGCCAGCAGCCAAGTCCAGGGACCCTATGGCTACACCTTC

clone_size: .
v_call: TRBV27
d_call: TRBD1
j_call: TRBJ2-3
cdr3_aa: CATLWMTGGTDTQYF
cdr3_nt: TGTGCCACTCTCTGGATGACAGGGGGCACAGATACGCAGTATTTT

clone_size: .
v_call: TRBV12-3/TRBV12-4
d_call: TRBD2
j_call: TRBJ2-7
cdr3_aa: CASSLQVAGGAYEQYF
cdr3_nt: TGTGCCAGCAGCTTGCAGGTAGCGGGAGGGGCCTACGAGCAGTACTTC

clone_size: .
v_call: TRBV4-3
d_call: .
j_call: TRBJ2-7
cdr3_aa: CASSHWDRSSYEQYF
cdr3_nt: TGCGCCAGCAGCCATTGGGACCGAAGCTCCTACGAGCAGTACTTC

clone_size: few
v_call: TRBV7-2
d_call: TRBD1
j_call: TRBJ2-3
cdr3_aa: CASNLQGGTDTQYF
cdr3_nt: TGTGCCAGCAACTTACAGGGGGGCACAGATACGCAGTATTTT

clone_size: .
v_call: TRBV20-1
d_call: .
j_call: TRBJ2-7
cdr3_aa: CSASRDITHSYEQYF
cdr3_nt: TGCAGTGCTAGCAGGGACATCACCCACTCCTACGAGCAGTACTTC

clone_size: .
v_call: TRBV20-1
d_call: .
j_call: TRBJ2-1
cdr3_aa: CSARVDDTSYNEQFF
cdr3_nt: TGCAGTGCTAGAGTCGACGATACATCCTACAATGAGCAGTTCTTC

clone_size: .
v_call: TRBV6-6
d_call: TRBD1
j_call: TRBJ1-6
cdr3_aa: CASSFTGTGNSPLHF
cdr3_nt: TGTGCCAGCAGTTTCACCGGGACAGGGAATTCACCCCTCCACTTT

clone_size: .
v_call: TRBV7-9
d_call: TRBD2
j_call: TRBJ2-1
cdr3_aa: CASSFRTSGSYNEQFF
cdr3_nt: TGTGCCAGCAGCTTCAGGACTAGCGGATCCTACAATGAGCAGTTCTTC